What follows are 24 T cell receptor beta chains derived from one specimen sequenced in a study of cytomegalovirus exposure and HLA in healthy donors. 13 Jbeta primers and 60 Vbeta primers were used for the PCR. Data came from immunoSEQ multiplex PCR; TCRdb stores just in-frame clones and leaves some out. The sample has about 110,000 clones, 80% to 85% seen once. Sample: PBMCs. These receptors originate from a woman aged 55-75 years in good health and CMV-seropositive.

The CDR3 region has the DNA TGCGCCAGCAGATCACAGGGGGCTGGAAACACCATATATTTT. As protein: CASRSQGAGNTIYF. The rearrangement links TRBV5-1 to TRBJ1-3, with TRBD1 matching over 8 bases. Germline V gene lookup returns CDR1 SGHRS and CDR2 YFSETQ. There are 14 residues in the CDR3. Trimming cost V 5 bases and J 2 bases; bases outside gene matches: 3.

A single count supports this clone. The chain combines TRBV5-4 with TRBJ2-7, with TRBD1 as a possible D gene (6 bases). Germline V lookup: CDR1 SGHNT, CDR2 YYREEE (reference sequence). The CDR3 has 13 amino acids. The V end lost 2 bases, the J end lost 3 bases, and 9 bases lay between the germline ends. Here the CDR3 reads CASSFGQNYEQYF. Here the CDR3 DNA reads TGTGCCAGCAGCTTTGGACAGAACTACGAGCAGTACTTC.

This chain uses TRBV6-5 with TRBJ2-1; tentative D call: TRBD2 (6 bases). CDR1 is MNHEY and CDR2 is SVGAGI in the germline V gene. This CDR3 region has 15 residues. Trimming left V 6 bases short and J 0 bases short, with 12 bases between. The CDR3 region has the DNA TGTGCCAGCAGGTCTTCGGGGGTCTCCTACAATGAGCAGTTCTTC. Translated, it gives CASRSSGVSYNEQFF.

The rearrangement joins TRBV6-1 to TRBJ2-3, with TRBD1 as a possible D gene (5 bases). The CDR3 sequence is 19 residues long. Between the trimmed V and J ends, which lost 2 bases and 2 bases, there was a span of 23 bases. CDR1 and CDR2 (germline): MNHNS, SASEGT. The CDR3 DNA sequence: TGTGCCAGCAGTGAAACCAGGGTGATCCCCCTAAGTCACACAGATACGCAGTATTTT. Its protein is CASSETRVIPLSHTDTQYF.

The V call is TRBV2, the J call TRBJ2-7, with 9 bases fitting TRBD1. The V and J ends lost 6 bases and 6 bases, in that order; junction bases with no gene match: 3. The CDR3 is 12 residues long. Germline V gene sequence: CDR1 SNHLY, CDR2 FYNNEI. The CDR3 loop reads CASRQDRGEQYF. In DNA form, the CDR3 reads TGTGCCAGCAGACAGGACAGGGGCGAGCAGTACTTC.

This chain uses TRBV10-2 with TRBJ2-1, with 7 bases that match TRBD1. Germline V CDR1 and CDR2: WSHSY, SAAADI. The CDR3 covers 13 residues. With 4 bases clipped from V and 4 bases from J, the junction kept 1 base outside the gene matches. The CDR3 reads CASSVTGYNEQFF. CDR3 bases: TGCGCCAGCAGTGTGACAGGGTACAATGAGCAGTTCTTC.

The chain is built from TRBV7-9 and TRBJ2-1, with TRBD2 matching 8 bases. Germline loops: CDR1 SEHNR, CDR2 FQNEAQ (reference sequence). CDR3 size: 15 residues. The junction had 12 bases not matched to a gene; V was cut back by 8 bases and J by 6 bases. CDR3 region: CASGPPGRAVNEQFF. CDR3 DNA sequence: TGTGCCAGCGGACCCCCCGGGAGGGCCGTCAATGAGCAGTTCTTC. The full variable domain, completed using reference TRBV7-9 and TRBJ2-1, is DTGVSQNPRHKITKRGQNVTFRCDPISEHNRLYWYRQTLGQGPEFLTYFQNEAQLEKSRLLSDRFSAERPKGSFSTLEIQRTEQGDSAMYLCASGPPGRAVNEQFFGPGTRLTVL.

The chain has TRBV5-6 and TRBJ2-1; D gene unclear. V was cut by 4 bases and J by 5 bases, with 13 bases left in between. The CDR3 has 14 residues. The germline CDR1 and CDR2 sequences are SGHDT and YYEEEE. The CDR3 reads CASSLDVRDNEQFF. CDR3 DNA sequence: TGTGCCAGCAGCCTGGACGTACGAGACAATGAGCAGTTCTTC.

The J gene is TRBJ2-5, the V gene TRBV10-1, with TRBD1 matching over 10 bases. Unmatched junction bases numbered 3, after V lost 3 bases and J lost 5 bases. Per the germline V gene, CDR1 is WNHNN and CDR2 is SYGVQD (reference sequence). CDR3 size: 14 residues. For the CDR3, the DNA is TGCGCCAGCAGTGAAGGGACAGGGGAGGAGACCCAGTACTTC. As protein: CASSEGTGEETQYF.

This clone has just a few counts. The V call is TRBV5-4, the J call TRBJ2-5; 10 bases line up with TRBD2. The J segment lost 4 bases and the V segment lost 0 bases, leaving 9 bases of the junction unmatched. This CDR3 is built from 17 residues. Germline V gene lookup returns CDR1 SGHNT and CDR2 YYREEE (reference sequence). As DNA, the CDR3 is TGTGCCAGCAGCTTGGTAGGGAGCGGGAGGGCCTTAGAGACCCAGTACTTC. Translating it yields CASSLVGSGRALETQYF.

Remarks on this clone: Sequence at one end of the junction differs from germline and may be a read error. V and J are TRBV7-2 and TRBJ2-5; no firm D call. CDR3 length: 10 amino acids. Germline CDR1 SGHTA, CDR2 FQGNSA. The DNA for the CDR3 is TGTGCCAGCAGCTTATCTGGGCAGGACTTC. It translates to CASSLSGQDF.

The genes are TRBV20-1 and TRBJ1-2, with D perhaps TRBD1 (6 bases). Germline-derived CDR1 and CDR2 are DFQATT and SNEGSKA (reference sequence). V was cut by 3 bases and J by 6 bases, with 8 bases left in between. This CDR3 is 11 amino acids long. The CDR3, as DNA: TGCAGTGCTAGTGACAGGAATGGCTACACCTTC. The encoded protein is CSASDRNGYTF.

V is TRBV6-1 and J is TRBJ1-5; D is unclear. Germline loops: CDR1 MNHNS, CDR2 SASEGT. V dropped 6 bases and J dropped 7 bases, with 19 bases sitting between them. The CDR3 extends over 15 amino acids. CDR3 loop: CASSAAVGAGQPQHF. As DNA, the CDR3 is TGTGCCAGCAGCGCCGCCGTGGGCGCGGGGCAGCCCCAGCATTTT.

V gene TRBV4-1 combines with J gene TRBJ2-1, with D possibly matching TRBD2 (6 bases). V lost 4 bases and J 6 bases, leaving 16 bases between the germline ends. Germline V gene sequence: CDR1 MGHRA, CDR2 YSYEKL. The CDR3 length is 15 residues. The CDR3 nucleotides are TGCGCCAGCAGCCGAGGCTTGGCGGAGGGCAATGAGCAGTTCTTC. Translation gives CASSRGLAEGNEQFF.

This chain joins TRBV15 and TRBJ2-1, with D maybe TRBD2 (5 bases). V dropped 0 bases and J dropped 5 bases, with 14 bases sitting between them. The CDR3 runs 16 residues. Per germline, CDR1 LNHNV and CDR2 YYDKDF (reference sequence). The CDR3 nucleotides read TGTGCCACCAGCAGAGAGGGTGACTGGCGGGACAATGAGCAGTTCTTC. Its translation: CATSREGDWRDNEQFF.

The chain combines TRBV28 with TRBJ2-4, with TRBD2 identical over 7 bases. This CDR3 is 14 amino acids long. V lost 8 bases, J lost 3 bases, and 7 bases stayed unmatched. Germline V gene lookup returns CDR1 MDHEN and CDR2 SYDVKM. CDR3 nucleotides: TGTGCCAGCGATGGCGGGAGTTTCAAAAACATTCAGTACTTC. This codes for CASDGGSFKNIQYF.

The chain couples TRBV5-1 to TRBJ2-1, with TRBD2 matching 9 bases. The CDR3 has 17 residues. Germline trimming cut 0 bases from V and 0 bases from J; bases unmatched to any gene: 4. Germline CDR1 SGHRS, CDR2 YFSETQ. In nucleotides, the CDR3 is TGCGCCAGCAGCTTGGAGATTAGCGGGAGCTCCTACAATGAGCAGTTCTTC. This translates into CASSLEISGSSYNEQFF.

The V gene is TRBV10-2, the J gene TRBJ2-1; 11 positions agree with TRBD2. This CDR3 has 14 residues. V lost 8 bases to trimming and J lost 7 bases; unmatched junction nucleotides: 7. Per the germline V gene, CDR1 is WSHSY and CDR2 is SAAADI. The CDR3 DNA reads TGCGCCAGCGGGTTAGCGGGAGGGCGGAATGAGCAGTTCTTC. This translates into CASGLAGGRNEQFF.

The V call is TRBV5-4, the J call TRBJ2-7, with D unclear. There are 12 residues in the CDR3. Trimming took off 0 bases at V and 5 bases at J, with 6 bases between the two ends. Germline CDR1 SGHNT, CDR2 YYREEE (reference sequence). The CDR3 loop is CASSLVSDEQYF. CDR3 nucleotides: TGTGCCAGCAGCTTGGTGTCAGACGAGCAGTACTTC.

J is TRBJ2-5 and V is TRBV6-5; 7 bases line up with TRBD2. With V trimmed by 5 bases and J by 4 bases, 7 bases remained unmatched. Germline CDR1 reads MNHEY; CDR2 reads SVGAGI. The CDR3 contains 14 residues. CDR3 sequence: CASSRGSRGETQYF. The CDR3 region has the DNA TGTGCCAGCAGTCGCGGGAGTCGCGGAGAGACCCAGTACTTC.

This clone was recorded only once. The chain joins TRBV6-6 to TRBJ2-5; TRBD1 might be the D (5 bases). The CDR3 consists of 12 residues. V lost 6 bases and J lost 7, with 12 bases in between. Germline V gene sequence: CDR1 MNHNY, CDR2 SVGAGI (reference sequence). The CDR3: CASSPPQGTQYF. The DNA of the CDR3 is TGTGCCAGCAGCCCACCCCAGGGGACCCAGTACTTC.

V is TRBV28 and J is TRBJ2-7, with D tentatively TRBD2 (5 bases). Germline V gene lookup returns CDR1 MDHEN and CDR2 SYDVKM. This CDR3 has 14 residues. V lost 7 bases and J 3 bases, leaving 16 bases between the germline ends. In nucleotides, the CDR3 is TGTGCCAGCAAACTCACTAGTTCAGACTACGAGCAGTACTTC. Protein product: CASKLTSSDYEQYF. Full variable domain (missing parts from reference TRBV28 and TRBJ2-7): DVKVTQSSRYLVKRTGEKVFLECVQDMDHENMFWYRQDPGLGLRLIYFSYDVKMKEKGDIPEGYSVSREKKERFSLILESASTNQTSMYLCASKLTSSDYEQYFGPGTRLTVT.

The chain is built from TRBV23-1 and TRBJ2-7; TRBD1 aligns across 8 bases. TRBV23-1 is flagged as an ORF with uncertain function. Trimming removed 2 bases from V and 6 bases from J; junction bases left unmatched: 3. This CDR3 is 13 amino acids long. CDR3 in DNA: TGCGCCAGCAGTCAAGGGGACAGGTGCGAGCAGTACTTC. Protein product: CASSQGDRCEQYF.

The gene calls are TRBV7-9 and TRBJ1-1; D unclear. Germline V gives CDR1 SEHNR, CDR2 FQNEAQ (reference sequence). Trimming cost V 1 base and J 0 bases, with 6 bases left between them. The CDR3 runs to 14 residues. The CDR3 region is CASSLGQLNTEAFF. CDR3 nucleotide sequence: TGTGCCAGCAGCTTAGGGCAGTTGAACACTGAAGCTTTCTTT.